The 18 T cell receptor beta chains in this list originate from one sample, sequenced in a study of T cells in Graves' hyperthyroidism and ophthalmopathy. Amplified TCR beta CDR3 regions derived from RNA transcripts. The TCR CDR3 first-round RT-PCR relied on the HTBI primer set. Each CDR3 protein gets one entry after TCRdb re-called the multiplex PCR reads with MiXCR. This table holds under 450,000 distinct CDR3 sequences, 15% to 18% found once. The sequencing input was blood. The receptors here all came from a young woman with Graves' hyperthyroidism.

About this clonotype: This may come from a read error, since a much larger clone is one base off. The chain couples TRBV11-2 to TRBJ2-3; TRBD2 might be the D (5 bases). V lost 5 bases, J lost 14 bases, and 17 bases lay in between. This CDR3 comprises 12 residues. Germline values: CDR1 SGHAT, CDR2 FQNNGV. CDR3 sequence reads: CASSPSPWEMYF. In DNA form, the CDR3 reads TGTGCCAGCAGCCCCTCGCCGTGGGAGATGTATTTT.

This clonotype was counted a few times. CDR3 DNA: TGTGCCAGCTCACTTTCACAGGTGCAGGGCTATGGCTACACCTTC. This codes for CASSLSQVQGYGYTF. J is TRBJ1-2 and V is TRBV18, with TRBD1 as a possible D gene (5 bases). V dropped 4 bases and J dropped 4 bases, with 16 bases sitting between them. CDR1 KGHSH and CDR2 LQKENI come from the germline V gene. The CDR3 is 15 amino acids.

With regard to this clonotype: A read error may be the cause here, since a much bigger clone is one base away. V and J are TRBV7-2 and TRBJ2-7; weak D call: TRBD2 (6 bases). The CDR3 consists of 15 residues. V was shortened by 0 bases and J by 2 bases, with 11 bases between the two germline ends. Germline CDR1 reads SGHTA; CDR2 reads FQGNSA. The CDR3 sequence: CASSLAREFTYEQYF. As DNA, the CDR3 is TGTGCCAGCAGCTTAGCGCGGGAATTTACCTACGAGCAGTACTTC.

By its share, this clonotype is medium-sized (0.01 to 0.1%). The chain couples TRBV2 to TRBJ1-2; TRBD1 might be the D (6 bases). CDR1 and CDR2 from the germline V gene are SNHLY and FYNNEI. V shed 10 bases and J shed 7 bases, with 22 bases lying between them. This CDR3 has 14 residues. The chain's CDR3 is CAILELQGSAGYTF. The CDR3, as DNA: TGTGCCATCCTAGAACTTCAGGGGTCCGCTGGCTACACCTTC.

This clonotype was recorded at least ten times. The chain uses TRBV11-1 and TRBJ1-2, with a weak D call TRBD1 (6 bases). V was cut by 5 bases and J by 7 bases, with 14 bases left in between. The CDR3 runs 13 residues. Germline loops: CDR1 SGHAT, CDR2 FQDESV (reference sequence). The CDR3 spells CASSPTGLLGYTF. The CDR3 DNA sequence: TGTGCCAGCAGCCCGACAGGATTGCTTGGCTACACCTTC. Drawing the rest from reference TRBV11-1 and TRBJ1-2, the complete variable domain is EAEVAQSPRYKITEKSQAVAFWCDPISGHATLYWYRQILGQGPELLVQFQDESVVDDSQLPKDRFSAERLKGVDSTLKIQPAELGDSAMYLCASSPTGLLGYTFGSGTRLTVV.

In this sample, this clonotype turned up many times. The chain is built from TRBV28 and TRBJ1-1; D unclear. Looked up from germline, CDR1 is MDHEN and CDR2 is SYDVKM. This CDR3 is built from 12 residues. V lost 3 bases, J lost 6 bases, and 8 bases lay in between. CDR3 DNA: TGTGCCAGCAGTTTGTTAGGAGCTGAAGCTTTCTTT. It codes for CASSLLGAEAFF.

This clonotype was recorded a few times. This chain links TRBV20-1 with TRBJ2-3; TRBD2 matches 9 bases. This CDR3 region has 14 residues. V was clipped by 3 bases and J by 5 bases; unmatched bases: 6. Germline V gives CDR1 DFQATT, CDR2 SNEGSKA (reference sequence). CDR3 nucleotides: TGCAGTGCTAGCGTAGCGGGAGTGGTAGATACGCAGTATTTT. It codes for CSASVAGVVDTQYF.

This clonotype was observed many times. The gene calls are TRBV11-2 and TRBJ2-2; perhaps TRBD2 as D (6 bases). Trimming stripped 5 bases from V and 6 bases from J, with 16 bases between. Germline V gene lookup returns CDR1 SGHAT and CDR2 FQNNGV. This CDR3 comprises 15 residues. The CDR3 DNA reads TGTGCCAGCAGCAGGGACTCCCGTCGTCCCGGGGAGCTGTTTTTT. This translates into CASSRDSRRPGELFF.

The CDR3 DNA is TGCAGTGCTAGACGGGCAACTAATGAAAAACTGTTTTTT. Encoded protein: CSARRATNEKLFF. The chain employs TRBV20-1 and TRBJ1-4; D is unclear. The V gene's germline CDR1 is DFQATT and CDR2 SNEGSKA (reference sequence). Trimming shortened V by 2 bases and J by 0 bases, and 4 bases separated the two germline ends. The CDR3 is 13 amino acids.

Ten or more counts support this clonotype. V usage is TRBV28 and J usage is TRBJ2-7; possible D gene TRBD1, 6 bases. Looked up from germline, CDR1 is MDHEN and CDR2 is SYDVKM. Trimming removed 2 bases at V and 6 bases at J, with 14 bases between. CDR3 length: 14 residues. The CDR3 region has the DNA TGTGCCAGCAGTTTACGTCAAACAGGGATCGAGCAGTACTTC. Translating gives CASSLRQTGIEQYF.

This clonotype was observed a few times. This chain connects TRBV2 to TRBJ2-4; D call uncertain. The V and J ends lost 3 bases and 0 bases respectively, with 9 bases between them. CDR3 length: 15 residues. Germline-derived CDR1 and CDR2 are SNHLY and FYNNEI. The CDR3, as DNA: TGTGCCAGCAGTGATTCAGCTTTAGCCAAAAACATTCAGTACTTC. This gives the protein CASSDSALAKNIQYF. Filled out from reference TRBV2 and TRBJ2-4, the complete variable domain reads EPEVTQTPSHQVTQMGQEVILRCVPISNHLYFYWYRQILGQKVEFLVSFYNNEISEKSEIFDDQFSVERPDGSNFTLKIRSTKLEDSAMYFCASSDSALAKNIQYFGAGTRLSVL.

This clonotype was seen many times. The rearrangement links TRBV28 to TRBJ2-3, with unresolved D. The CDR3 is 15 residues long. V dropped 5 bases and J dropped 0 bases, with 12 bases sitting between them. The germline gives CDR1 MDHEN, CDR2 SYDVKM. In DNA form, the CDR3 reads TGTGCCAGCAGTCGAATGCAGGAAAGCACAGATACGCAGTATTTT. This sequence encodes CASSRMQESTDTQYF.

The table lists this clonotype with many counts. DNA for the CDR3: TGCGCCAGCAGCTTGGGCGGACAGGGTCGCGAGCAGTACTTC. Its protein is CASSLGGQGREQYF. The chain recombines TRBV5-1 with TRBJ2-7; 8 bases map to TRBD1. Trimming cost V 0 bases and J 6 bases; bases outside gene matches: 5. This CDR3 has 14 residues. CDR1 and CDR2 from the germline V gene are SGHRS and YFSETQ. The full variable domain, completed using reference TRBV5-1 and TRBJ2-7, is KAGVTQTPRYLIKTRGQQVTLSCSPISGHRSVSWYQQTPGQGLQFLFEYFSETQRNKGNFPGRFSGRQFSNSRSEMNVSTLELGDSALYLCASSLGGQGREQYFGPGTRLTVT.

This clonotype was observed many times. This chain links TRBV5-1 with TRBJ2-7; 9 positions agree with TRBD1. Germline trimming cut 2 bases from V and 2 bases from J; bases unmatched to any gene: 8. Germline CDR1 reads SGHRS; CDR2 reads YFSETQ. This CDR3 contains 16 residues. CDR3 coding DNA: TGCGCCAGCAGCTTCGATGCCGGGACAGGGACCTACGAGCAGTACTTC. Its translation is CASSFDAGTGTYEQYF.

In this sample, this clonotype turned up many times. This sequence joins TRBV3-1 and TRBJ1-1; no definite D call. Germline values: CDR1 LGHDT, CDR2 YNNKEL (reference sequence). CDR3 length: 13 amino acids. The V end lost 0 bases, the J end lost 11 bases, and 13 bases lay between the germline ends. The CDR3 here is CASSQDARRLAFF. The DNA for the CDR3 is TGTGCCAGCAGCCAAGATGCCAGACGGTTGGCTTTCTTT.

This clonotype was recorded at least ten times. CDR3 amino acids: CASHRGGYETQYF. In DNA, the CDR3 is TGTGCCAGCCACAGGGGGGGTTATGAGACCCAGTACTTC. The chain couples TRBV7-2 to TRBJ2-5; D is possibly TRBD1 (8 bases). The germline CDR1 and CDR2 sequences are SGHTA and FQGNSA. V lost 8 bases and J lost 5, with 15 bases in between. CDR3 length: 13 residues. Full variable domain (missing parts from reference TRBV7-2 and TRBJ2-5): GAGVSQSPSNKVTEKGKDVELRCDPISGHTALYWYRQSLGQGLEFLIYFQGNSAPDKSGLPSDRFSAERTGGSVSTLTIQRTQQEDSAVYLCASHRGGYETQYFGPGTRLLVL.

In this sample, this clonotype turned up once. This chain links TRBV2 with TRBJ2-5; D might be TRBD1 (5 bases). The CDR3 contains 15 residues. V dropped 1 base and J dropped 4 bases, with 13 bases sitting between them. The germline CDR1 and CDR2 sequences are SNHLY and FYNNEI. CDR3 nucleotides: TGTGCCAGCAGTGAAGGGGGTCAGGGTGGAGAGACCCAGTACTTC. Translating gives CASSEGGQGGETQYF.

This clonotype was recorded many times. V and J are TRBV20-1 and TRBJ2-1; TRBD2 is a possible D gene (5 bases). Per germline, CDR1 DFQATT and CDR2 SNEGSKA (reference sequence). Trimming shortened V by 3 bases and J by 9 bases, and 9 bases separated the two germline ends. CDR3 size: 11 residues. This CDR3 is CSASWTGEQFF. The CDR3 DNA is TGCAGTGCTAGTTGGACTGGTGAGCAGTTCTTC.